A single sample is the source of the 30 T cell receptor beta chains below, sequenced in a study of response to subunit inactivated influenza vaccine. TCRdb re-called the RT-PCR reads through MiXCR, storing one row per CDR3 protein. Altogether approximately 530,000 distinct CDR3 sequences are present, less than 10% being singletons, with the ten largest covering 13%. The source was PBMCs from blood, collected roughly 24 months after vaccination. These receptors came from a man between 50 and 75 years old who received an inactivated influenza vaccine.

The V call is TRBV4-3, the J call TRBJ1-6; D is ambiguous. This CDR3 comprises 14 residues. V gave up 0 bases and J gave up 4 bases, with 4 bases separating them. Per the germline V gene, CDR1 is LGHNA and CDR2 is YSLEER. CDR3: CASSQDGYNSPLHF. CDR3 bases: TGCGCCAGCAGCCAAGATGGGTATAATTCACCCCTCCACTTT.

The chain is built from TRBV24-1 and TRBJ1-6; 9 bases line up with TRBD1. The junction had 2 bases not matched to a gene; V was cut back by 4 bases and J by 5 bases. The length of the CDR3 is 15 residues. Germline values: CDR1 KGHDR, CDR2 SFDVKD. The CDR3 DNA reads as TGTGCCACCAGTGAGGGGACAGGGAATAATTCACCCCTCCACTTT. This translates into CATSEGTGNNSPLHF.

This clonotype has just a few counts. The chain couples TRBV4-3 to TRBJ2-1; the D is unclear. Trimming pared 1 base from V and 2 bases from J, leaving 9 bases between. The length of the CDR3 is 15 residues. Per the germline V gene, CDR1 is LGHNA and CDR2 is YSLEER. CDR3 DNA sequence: TGCGCCAGCAGCCAAGGCATAGCTACCTACAATGAGCAGTTCTTC. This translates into CASSQGIATYNEQFF.

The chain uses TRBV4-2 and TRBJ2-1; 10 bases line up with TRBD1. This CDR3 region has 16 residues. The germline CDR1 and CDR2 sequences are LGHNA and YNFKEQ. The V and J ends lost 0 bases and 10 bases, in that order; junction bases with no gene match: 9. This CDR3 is CASSQDWDRGSLEQFF. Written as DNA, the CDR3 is TGTGCCAGCAGCCAAGATTGGGACAGGGGCTCACTAGAGCAGTTCTTC.

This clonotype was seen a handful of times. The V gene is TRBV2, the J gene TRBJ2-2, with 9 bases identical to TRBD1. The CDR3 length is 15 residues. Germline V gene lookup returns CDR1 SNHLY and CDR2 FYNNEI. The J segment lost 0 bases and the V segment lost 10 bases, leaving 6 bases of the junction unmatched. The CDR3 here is CATRDRDANTGELFF. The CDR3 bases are TGTGCCACCCGGGACAGGGATGCGAACACCGGGGAGCTGTTTTTT.

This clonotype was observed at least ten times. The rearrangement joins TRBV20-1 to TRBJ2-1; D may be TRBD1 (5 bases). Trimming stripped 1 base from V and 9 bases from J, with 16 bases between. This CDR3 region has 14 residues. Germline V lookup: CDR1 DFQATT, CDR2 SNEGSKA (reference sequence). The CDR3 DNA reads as TGCAGTGCTAGAGGGACACCCGCTACGGGTGAGCAGTTCTTC. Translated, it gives CSARGTPATGEQFF.

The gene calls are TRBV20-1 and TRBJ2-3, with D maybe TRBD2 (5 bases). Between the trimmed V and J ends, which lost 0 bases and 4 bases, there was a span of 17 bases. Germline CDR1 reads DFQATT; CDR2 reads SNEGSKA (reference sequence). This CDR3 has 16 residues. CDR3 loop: CSARDPRGKSADTQYF. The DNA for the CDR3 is TGCAGTGCTAGAGACCCCCGAGGGAAGAGTGCAGATACGCAGTATTTT.

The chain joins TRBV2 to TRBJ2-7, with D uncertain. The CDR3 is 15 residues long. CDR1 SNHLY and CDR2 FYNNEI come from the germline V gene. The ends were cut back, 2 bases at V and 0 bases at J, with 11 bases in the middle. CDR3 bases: TGTGCCAGCAGTGAATGGTTGGGCCACTCCTACGAGCAGTACTTC. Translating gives CASSEWLGHSYEQYF.

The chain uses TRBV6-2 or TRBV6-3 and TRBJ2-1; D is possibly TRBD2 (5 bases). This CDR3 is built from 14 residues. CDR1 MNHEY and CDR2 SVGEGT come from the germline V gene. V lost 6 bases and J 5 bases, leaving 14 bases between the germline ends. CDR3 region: CASRALVGNNEQFF. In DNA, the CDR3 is TGTGCCAGCAGAGCACTGGTCGGGAACAATGAGCAGTTCTTC.

CDR3 sequence (DNA): TGTGCCAGCATTCCCCCGCGTCCGGGACAGGGATCCCACGAGCAGTACTTC. This sequence encodes CASIPPRPGQGSHEQYF. The rearrangement uses TRBV21-1 and TRBJ2-7; the DNA was not compared with TRBD1, the D call given in the table. TRBV21-1 is a recognized pseudogene. This CDR3 contains 17 residues.

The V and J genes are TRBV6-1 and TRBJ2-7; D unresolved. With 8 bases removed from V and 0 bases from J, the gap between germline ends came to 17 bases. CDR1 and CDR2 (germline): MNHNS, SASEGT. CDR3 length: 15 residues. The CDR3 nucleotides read TGTGCCAGCGAATCGTACGAGATGGGCTCCTACGAGCAGTACTTC. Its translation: CASESYEMGSYEQYF.

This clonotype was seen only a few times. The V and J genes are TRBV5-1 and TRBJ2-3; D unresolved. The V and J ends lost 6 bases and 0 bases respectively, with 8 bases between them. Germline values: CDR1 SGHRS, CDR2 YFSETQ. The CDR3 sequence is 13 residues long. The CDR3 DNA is TGCGCCAGCAAGGGCGAAAGCACAGATACGCAGTATTTT. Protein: CASKGESTDTQYF.

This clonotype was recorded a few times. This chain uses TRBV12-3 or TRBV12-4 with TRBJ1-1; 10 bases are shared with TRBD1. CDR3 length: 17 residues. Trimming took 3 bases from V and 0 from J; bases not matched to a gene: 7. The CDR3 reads CASSFKGTGVMNTEAFF. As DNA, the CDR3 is TGTGCCAGCAGTTTTAAGGGGACAGGGGTAATGAACACTGAAGCTTTCTTT.

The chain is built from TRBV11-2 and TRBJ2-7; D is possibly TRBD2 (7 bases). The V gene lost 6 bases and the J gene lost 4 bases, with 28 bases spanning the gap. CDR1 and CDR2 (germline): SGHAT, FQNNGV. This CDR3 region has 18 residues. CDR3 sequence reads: CASRSIRGGKAPSYEQYF. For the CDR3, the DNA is TGTGCCAGCAGGTCCATCAGGGGAGGGAAGGCCCCCTCATACGAGCAGTACTTC.

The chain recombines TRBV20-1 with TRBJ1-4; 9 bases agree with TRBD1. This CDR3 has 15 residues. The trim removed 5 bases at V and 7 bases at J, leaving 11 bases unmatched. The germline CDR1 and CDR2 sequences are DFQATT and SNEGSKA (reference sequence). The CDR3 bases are TGCAGTGCTCCGAACTTACAGGGGGCGCGTGAAAAACTGTTTTTT. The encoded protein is CSAPNLQGAREKLFF.

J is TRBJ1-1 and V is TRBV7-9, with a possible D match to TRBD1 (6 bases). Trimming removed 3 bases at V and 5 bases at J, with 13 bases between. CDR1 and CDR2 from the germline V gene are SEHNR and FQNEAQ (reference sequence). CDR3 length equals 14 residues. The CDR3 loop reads CASSFQDSKTEAFF. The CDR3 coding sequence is TGTGCCAGCAGCTTCCAGGACAGTAAAACTGAAGCTTTCTTT.

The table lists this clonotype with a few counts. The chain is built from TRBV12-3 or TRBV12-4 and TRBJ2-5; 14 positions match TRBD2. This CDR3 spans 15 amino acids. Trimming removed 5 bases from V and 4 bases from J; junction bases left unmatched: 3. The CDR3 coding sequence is TGTGCCAGCAGTAGGACTAGCGGGGGGTCAGAGACCCAGTACTTC. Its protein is CASSRTSGGSETQYF.

The CDR3 protein is CASTHRRQPLSGNTIYF. The DNA for the CDR3 is TGTGCCAGCACCCACCGGCGTCAGCCTCTCTCTGGAAACACCATATATTTT. V usage is TRBV6-1 and J usage is TRBJ1-3, with no clear D. The CDR3 extends over 17 amino acids. The germline gives CDR1 MNHNS, CDR2 SASEGT. Trimming removed 7 bases from V and 0 bases from J, with 19 bases in between.

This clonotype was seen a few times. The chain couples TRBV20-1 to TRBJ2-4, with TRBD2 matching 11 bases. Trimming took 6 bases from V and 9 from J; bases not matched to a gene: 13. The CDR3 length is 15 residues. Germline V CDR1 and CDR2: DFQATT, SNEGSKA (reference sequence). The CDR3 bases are TGCAGTGCCTCCCCCTGGCTAGCGGGGGGCAGCATTCAGTACTTC. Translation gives CSASPWLAGGSIQYF.

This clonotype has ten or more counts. CDR3 nucleotides: TGCGCCAGCAGCTCCCGTCTTTGGGGACAGGGGGGAGATACGCAGTATTTT. Translation gives CASSSRLWGQGGDTQYF. The chain carries TRBV5-1 and TRBJ2-3, with 11 positions matching TRBD1. The junction had 11 bases not matched to a gene; V was cut back by 3 bases and J by 5 bases. Germline assignment: CDR1 SGHRS and CDR2 YFSETQ. The CDR3 has 17 amino acids.

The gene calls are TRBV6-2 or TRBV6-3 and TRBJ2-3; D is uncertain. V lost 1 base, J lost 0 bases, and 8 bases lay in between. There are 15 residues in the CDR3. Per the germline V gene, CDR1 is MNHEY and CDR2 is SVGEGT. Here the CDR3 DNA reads TGTGCCAGCAGTTACTTGGGCGCTAGCACAGATACGCAGTATTTT. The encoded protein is CASSYLGASTDTQYF.

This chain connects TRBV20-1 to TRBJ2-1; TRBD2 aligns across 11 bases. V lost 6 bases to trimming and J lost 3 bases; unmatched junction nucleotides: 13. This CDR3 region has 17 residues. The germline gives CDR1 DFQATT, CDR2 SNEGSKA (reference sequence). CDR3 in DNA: TGCAGTGCCACCTGGACTAGCGGGCTCAAGAACTACAATGAGCAGTTCTTC. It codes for CSATWTSGLKNYNEQFF.

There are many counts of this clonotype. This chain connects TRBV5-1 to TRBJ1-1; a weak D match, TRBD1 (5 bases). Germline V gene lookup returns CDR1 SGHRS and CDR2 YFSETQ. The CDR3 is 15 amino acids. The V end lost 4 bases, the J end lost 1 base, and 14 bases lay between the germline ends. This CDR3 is CASSRGGTENTEAFF. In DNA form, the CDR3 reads TGCGCCAGCAGCCGGGGGGGGACGGAGAACACTGAAGCTTTCTTT.

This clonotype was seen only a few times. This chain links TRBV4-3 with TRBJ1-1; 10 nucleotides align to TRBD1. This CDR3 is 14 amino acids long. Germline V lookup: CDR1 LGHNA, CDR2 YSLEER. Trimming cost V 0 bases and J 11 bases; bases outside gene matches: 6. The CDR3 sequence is CASSQEDRGLAAFF. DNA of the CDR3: TGCGCCAGCAGCCAAGAAGACAGGGGGCTTGCGGCTTTCTTT.

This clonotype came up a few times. The CDR3 bases are TGTGCCACCAGCAGTACTAGCGTGGTAGAGACCCAGTACTTC. It translates to CATSSTSVVETQYF. The chain has TRBV15 and TRBJ2-5, with 7 bases lining up with TRBD2. The germline V gene encodes CDR1 LNHNV and CDR2 YYDKDF (reference sequence). The CDR3 runs 14 residues. The J segment lost 4 bases and the V segment lost 3 bases, leaving 5 bases of the junction unmatched. Using reference TRBV15 and TRBJ2-5 for the parts outside the CDR3, the full variable domain is DAMVIQNPRYQVTQFGKPVTLSCSQTLNHNVMYWYQQKSSQAPKLLFHYYDKDFNNEADTPDNFQSRRPNTSFCFLDIRSPGLGDTAMYLCATSSTSVVETQYFGPGTRLLVL.

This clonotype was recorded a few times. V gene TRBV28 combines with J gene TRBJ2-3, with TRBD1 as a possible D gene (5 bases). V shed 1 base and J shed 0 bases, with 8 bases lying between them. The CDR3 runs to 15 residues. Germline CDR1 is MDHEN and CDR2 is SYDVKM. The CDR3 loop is CASSLLGASTDTQYF. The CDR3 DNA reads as TGTGCCAGCAGTTTATTAGGGGCCAGCACAGATACGCAGTATTTT.

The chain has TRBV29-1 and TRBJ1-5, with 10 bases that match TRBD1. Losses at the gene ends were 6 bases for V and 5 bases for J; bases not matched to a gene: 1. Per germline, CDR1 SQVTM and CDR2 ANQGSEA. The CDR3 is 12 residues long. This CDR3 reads CSVGQGDQPQHF. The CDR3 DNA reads TGCAGCGTCGGACAGGGGGATCAGCCCCAGCATTTT.

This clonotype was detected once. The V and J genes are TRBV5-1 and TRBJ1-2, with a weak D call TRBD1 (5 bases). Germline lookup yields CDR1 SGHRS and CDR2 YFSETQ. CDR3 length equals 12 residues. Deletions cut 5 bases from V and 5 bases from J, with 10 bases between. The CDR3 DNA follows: TGCGCCAGCAGTATGCAGGGATATGGCTACACCTTC. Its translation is CASSMQGYGYTF.

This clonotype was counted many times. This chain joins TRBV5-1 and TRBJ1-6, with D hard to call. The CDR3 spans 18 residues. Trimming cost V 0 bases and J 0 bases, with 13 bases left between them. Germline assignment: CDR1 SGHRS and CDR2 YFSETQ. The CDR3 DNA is TGCGCCAGCAGCTTGGGTTTCGGCGGTTCCTCCTATAATTCACCCCTCCACTTT. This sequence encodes CASSLGFGGSSYNSPLHF.

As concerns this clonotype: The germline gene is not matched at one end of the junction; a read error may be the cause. The CDR3 sequence: CASCQDLWMNTEAFF. CDR3 nucleotides: TGCGCCAGCTGCCAAGATCTCTGGATGAACACTGAAGCTTTCTTT. The rearrangement uses TRBV4-3 and TRBJ1-1, with D uncertain. Germline loops: CDR1 LGHNA, CDR2 YSLEER. CDR3 size: 15 residues.